These 20 T cell receptor beta chains were sequenced from one sample in a study of blood T cell repertoires in COVID-19. Libraries were prepared by immunoSEQ multiplex PCR; TCRdb keeps only in-frame clonotypes and omits some of them. The sample lists fewer than 95,000 clones, roughly nine tenths occurring once. Sequenced input: peripheral blood. The receptor source for this set is a man aged 45-65 years with acute or convalescent COVID-19.

This chain connects TRBV20-1 to TRBJ1-2; possible D gene TRBD1, 5 bases. This CDR3 comprises 11 residues. Germline values: CDR1 DFQATT, CDR2 SNEGSKA (reference sequence). Trimming removed 4 bases from V and 5 bases from J, with 8 bases in between. The CDR3 DNA reads TGCAGTGCTAAAGACAGATATGGCTACACCTTC. Translating gives CSAKDRYGYTF.

This chain connects TRBV5-4 to TRBJ1-4; D may be TRBD1 (6 bases). V dropped 3 bases and J dropped 7 bases, with 19 bases sitting between them. The CDR3 is made up of 16 amino acids. Per germline, CDR1 SGHNT and CDR2 YYREEE (reference sequence). CDR3 nucleotide sequence: TGTGCCAGCAGCTGGGGCGGTGGGGGCCGCTTTGAAAAACTGTTTTTT. This encodes CASSWGGGGRFEKLFF.

V and J are TRBV18 and TRBJ1-6; TRBD1 agrees at 9 bases. This CDR3 has 16 amino acids. Germline lookup yields CDR1 KGHSH and CDR2 LQKENI. J lost 5 bases, V lost 6 bases, and 8 bases had no gene match. The CDR3 DNA sequence: TGTGCCAGCTCCGATGAACAGGGGGCAAATAATTCACCCCTCCACTTT. Its protein product is CASSDEQGANNSPLHF.

The rearrangement uses TRBV19 and TRBJ1-5; 7 nucleotides line up with TRBD1. CDR1 LNHDA and CDR2 SQIVND come from the germline V gene (reference sequence). J was trimmed by 6 bases and V by 8 bases; bases with no gene match: 10. The CDR3 length is 14 residues. The CDR3 loop reads CASAPTGPGQPQHF. In nucleotides, the CDR3 is TGTGCCAGTGCTCCGACAGGGCCGGGTCAGCCCCAGCATTTT.

The rearrangement links TRBV6-5 to TRBJ2-5; D is unresolved. The CDR3 is 14 amino acids. Looked up from germline, CDR1 is MNHEY and CDR2 is SVGAGI. Deletions cut 0 bases from V and 5 bases from J, with 10 bases between. The CDR3 loop is CASSYSSSMETQYF. The CDR3 coding sequence is TGTGCCAGCAGTTACTCGAGTAGCATGGAGACCCAGTACTTC.

V and J are TRBV25-1 and TRBJ2-4, with 11 positions matching TRBD1. CDR1 and CDR2 from the germline V gene are MGHDK and SYGVNS. This CDR3 has 17 amino acids. Losses at the gene ends were 6 bases for V and 2 bases for J; bases not matched to a gene: 9. The CDR3: CASSRGTGGLSKNIQYF. The CDR3 DNA sequence: TGTGCCAGCAGCAGGGGGACAGGGGGATTGTCCAAAAACATTCAGTACTTC.

The rearrangement links TRBV9 to TRBJ1-4, with D hard to call. The CDR3 runs to 15 residues. Germline V gene data show CDR1 as SGDLS and CDR2 as YYNGEE. V was clipped by 4 bases and J by 8 bases, with 18 bases between them. Here the CDR3 reads CASSSGGPGREKLFF. CDR3 DNA: TGTGCCAGCAGCTCTGGAGGGCCCGGGAGGGAAAAACTGTTTTTT.

This clone showed up just once. This chain links TRBV12-3 or TRBV12-4 with TRBJ1-1; D call uncertain. CDR3 size: 13 residues. Trimming shortened V by 2 bases and J by 0 bases, and 4 bases separated the two germline ends. The CDR3 reads CASSLSVNTEAFF. The CDR3, as DNA: TGTGCCAGCAGTTTATCGGTGAACACTGAAGCTTTCTTT.

V usage is TRBV29-1 and J usage is TRBJ1-2, with a weak D call TRBD1 (5 bases). V lost 1 base and J 4 bases, leaving 13 bases between the germline ends. Germline CDR1 is SQVTM and CDR2 is ANQGSEA. The CDR3 runs 14 residues. CDR3 in DNA: TGCAGCGTTGAAGGTCTTAGGGGTATCTATGGCTACACCTTC. The encoded protein is CSVEGLRGIYGYTF.

The sample holds one count of this clone. This chain joins TRBV5-1 and TRBJ1-3, with D perhaps matching TRBD1 (5 bases). The CDR3 is made up of 13 amino acids. CDR1 and CDR2 (germline): SGHRS, YFSETQ. V was shortened by 5 bases and J by 1 base, with 7 bases between the two germline ends. The CDR3 reads CASREGSGNTIYF. The CDR3 DNA reads TGCGCCAGCAGGGAGGGGTCTGGAAACACCATATATTTT.

The chain employs TRBV27 and TRBJ1-1; tentative D call: TRBD1 (6 bases). Germline V gives CDR1 MNHEY, CDR2 SMNVEV (reference sequence). The CDR3 runs to 14 residues. The germline V and J ends were trimmed by 5 bases and 3 bases, with 13 bases remaining between them. CDR3 in amino acids: CASSRTGTDTEAFF. CDR3 DNA sequence: TGTGCCAGCAGTCGCACAGGGACGGACACTGAAGCTTTCTTT.

This chain uses TRBV11-2 with TRBJ1-2; 8 bases agree with TRBD1. The CDR3 length is 14 residues. The junction had 6 bases not matched to a gene; V was cut back by 5 bases and J by 4 bases. The germline gives CDR1 SGHAT, CDR2 FQNNGV. The CDR3 loop is CASSQNTGGYGYTF. CDR3 coding DNA: TGTGCCAGCAGCCAAAATACAGGGGGCTATGGCTACACCTTC.

V is TRBV3-1 (or the pseudogene TRBV3-2) and J is TRBJ2-3; 15 bases line up with TRBD2. V was pared by 3 bases and J by 6 bases, with 4 bases of the junction left unmatched. The germline gives CDR1 LGHDT, CDR2 YNNKEL (reference sequence). The length of the CDR3 is 16 residues. Here the CDR3 DNA reads TGTGCCAGCAGCCAGAGGACTAGCGGGGGGGATGATACGCAGTATTTT. Encoded protein: CASSQRTSGGDDTQYF.

V and J are TRBV6-1 and TRBJ1-2, with TRBD1 matching over 9 bases. Germline values: CDR1 MNHNS, CDR2 SASEGT. The CDR3 totals 15 residues. The J segment lost 2 bases and the V segment lost 2 bases, leaving 3 bases of the junction unmatched. The CDR3 DNA is TGTGCCAGCAGTGAACTCACAGGGGGCAACTATGGCTACACCTTC. It encodes CASSELTGGNYGYTF.

V is TRBV19 and J is TRBJ1-6; possibly TRBD1 for D (5 bases). Germline V gene data show CDR1 as LNHDA and CDR2 as SQIVND (reference sequence). CDR3 length equals 16 residues. V lost 3 bases, J lost 6 bases, and 15 bases lay in between. Here the CDR3 DNA reads TGTGCCAGTAGTATGACGGGGGTACCTAGTAATTCACCCCTCCACTTT. It is translated as CASSMTGVPSNSPLHF.

The rearrangement joins TRBV5-4 to TRBJ1-5; tentative D call: TRBD1 (5 bases). The V and J ends lost 2 bases and 7 bases respectively, with 10 bases between them. The CDR3 extends over 13 amino acids. The germline gives CDR1 SGHNT, CDR2 YYREEE (reference sequence). This CDR3 is CASSLGVRQPQHF. The CDR3 bases are TGTGCCAGCAGCTTAGGGGTCCGGCAGCCCCAGCATTTT.

The chain recombines TRBV2 with TRBJ2-2, with a possible D match to TRBD2 (6 bases). Germline V gene sequence: CDR1 SNHLY, CDR2 FYNNEI. Trimming pared 1 base from V and 4 bases from J, leaving 7 bases between. The CDR3 loop spans 14 amino acids. The CDR3 region is CASSEGTTTGELFF. DNA for the CDR3: TGTGCCAGCAGTGAAGGGACTACCACCGGGGAGCTGTTTTTT.

The V call is TRBV5-5, the J call TRBJ2-2, with D hard to call. The V end lost 0 bases, the J end lost 3 bases, and 3 bases lay between the germline ends. Per germline, CDR1 SGHKS and CDR2 YYEKEE (reference sequence). The CDR3 is 13 amino acids. CDR3 DNA sequence: TGTGCCAGCAGCTTGGCGGACACCGGGGAGCTGTTTTTT. It yields the protein CASSLADTGELFF.

The rearrangement uses TRBV18 and TRBJ1-5; no reliable D call. The CDR3 sequence is 17 residues long. Between the trimmed V and J ends, which lost 6 bases and 0 bases, there was a span of 18 bases. Germline CDR1 KGHSH, CDR2 LQKENI. In DNA, the CDR3 is TGTGCCAGCTCGCTAACCGGCGGGGATTATAGCAATCAGCCCCAGCATTTT. Encoded protein: CASSLTGGDYSNQPQHF.

This rearrangement joins TRBV5-5 to TRBJ1-2; D gene ambiguous. The germline gives CDR1 SGHKS, CDR2 YYEKEE (reference sequence). The CDR3 extends over 14 amino acids. Between the trimmed V and J ends, which lost 2 bases and 0 bases, there was a span of 8 bases. DNA for the CDR3: TGTGCCAGCAGCTTACGCCCTACTAACTATGGCTACACCTTC. Its translation: CASSLRPTNYGYTF.